These T cell receptor beta chains were read from a single sample in a study of cytomegalovirus exposure and HLA in healthy donors. TCRdb keeps only in-frame clones here, not all; method: immunoSEQ multiplex PCR. The repertoire consists of about 160,000 clones, with around 80% occurring once and the leading ten covering 7.5% to 9.5%. Sequenced: PBMCs. These receptors all come from a male donor in good health and CMV-seropositive. Both conserved end residues are part of each CDR3. The order of the fields is D gene, J gene, V gene, clone size, CDR3 protein, CDR3 DNA. D genes are given only for firm matches. The listing skips clone size in some rows; elsewhere it reads once, few, many or a size class.

-,TRBJ2-3,TRBV6-5,-,CASSTGLASTDTQYF,TGTGCCAGCAGTACAGGATTGGCTAGCACAGATACGCAGTATTTT
-,TRBJ2-1,TRBV7-2,-,CASSLNPDNEQFF,TGTGCCAGCAGCTTAAACCCGGACAACGAGCAGTTCTTC
-,TRBJ1-3,TRBV4-1,-,CASSPQWGRGVAGNTIYF,TGCGCCAGCAGCCCCCAGTGGGGCAGGGGTGTTGCGGGAAACACCATATATTTT
-,TRBJ2-2,TRBV6-6,-,CASSLALGELFF,TGTGCCAGCAGTCTAGCTCTCGGGGAGCTGTTTTTT
-,TRBJ1-5,TRBV7-8,-,CASSPRFRESNQPQHF,TGTGCCAGCAGCCCCCGGTTCCGGGAAAGCAATCAGCCCCAGCATTTT
TRBD1,TRBJ1-5,TRBV19,-,CASSIPGQGARQPQHF,TGTGCCAGTAGTATCCCCGGACAGGGGGCACGTCAGCCCCAGCATTTT
-,TRBJ1-5,TRBV28,once,CASSLDQGNQPQHF,TGTGCCAGCAGTTTAGACCAGGGCAATCAGCCCCAGCATTTT
TRBD1,TRBJ1-5,TRBV5-5,-,CASSRQGRGQPQHF,TGTGCCAGCAGCCGACAGGGCAGGGGTCAGCCCCAGCATTTT
TRBD1,TRBJ2-3,TRBV5-6,-,CASSGGDRDRRDTQYF,TGTGCCAGCAGCGGAGGGGACAGGGACCGGAGAGATACGCAGTATTTT
-,TRBJ2-1,TRBV2,once,CASSELAIQFF,TGTGCCAGCAGTGAACTAGCGATTCAGTTCTTC
-,TRBJ1-2,TRBV4-1,-,CASSQGPTGDYGYTF,TGCGCCAGCAGCCAAGGCCCTACGGGGGACTATGGCTACACCTTC
-,TRBJ1-5,TRBV19,-,CASSIGSRDNQPQHF,TGTGCCAGTAGTATAGGTTCGAGGGACAATCAGCCCCAGCATTTT
-,TRBJ1-1,TRBV9,-,CASSVGPGPAFF,TGTGCCAGCAGCGTAGGACCGGGTCCAGCTTTCTTT
TRBD1,TRBJ1-3,TRBV27,-,CASRSLGNRGVGNTIYF,TGTGCCAGCAGAAGCCTAGGGAACAGGGGTGTAGGAAACACCATATATTTT
TRBD2,TRBJ2-2,TRBV29-1,-,CSVASGVTGELFF,TGCAGCGTTGCCAGCGGGGTCACCGGGGAGCTGTTTTTT
TRBD2,TRBJ2-3,TRBV6-5,-,CASHPSGDGGTQYF,TGTGCCAGCCACCCTAGCGGGGATGGGGGTACGCAGTATTTT
-,TRBJ1-5,TRBV7-9,-,CASSPGGSNQPQHF,TGTGCCAGCAGCCCGGGGGGGAGCAATCAGCCCCAGCATTTT
-,TRBJ1-3,TRBV15,once,CATSRTAGGAAIYF,TGTGCCACCAGCAGAACCGCCGGAGGAGCGGCCATATATTTT
-,TRBJ1-3,TRBV19,-,CASNRQISGNTIYF,TGTGCCAGTAACCGACAGATCTCTGGAAACACCATATATTTT
TRBD1,TRBJ2-7,TRBV6-1,-,CASSGQGPYEQYF,TGTGCCAGCAGTGGACAGGGACCCTACGAGCAGTACTTC
-,TRBJ2-5,TRBV30,-,CAWSPGGPPETQYF,TGTGCCTGGAGTCCAGGGGGGCCCCCAGAGACCCAGTACTTC
-,TRBJ2-1,TRBV15,-,CATSRANGLGDEQFF,TGTGCCACCAGCAGAGCTAACGGATTGGGCGATGAGCAGTTCTTC
TRBD2,TRBJ2-3,TRBV10-2,-,CASRAGTSGGADTQYF,TGCGCCAGCAGAGCTGGGACTAGCGGGGGGGCAGATACGCAGTATTTT
TRBD2,TRBJ2-2,TRBV6-5,-,CASSPGTSPPGELFF,TGTGCCAGCAGCCCCGGGACTAGCCCTCCCGGGGAGCTGTTTTTT
TRBD1,TRBJ2-2,TRBV7-2,-,CASSLNRGNTGELFF,TGTGCCAGCAGCTTAAACAGGGGGAACACCGGGGAGCTGTTTTTT
TRBD1,TRBJ1-1,TRBV19,-,CASTLTGDTEAFF,TGTGCCAGTACCTTAACAGGGGACACTGAAGCTTTCTTT
-,TRBJ1-5,TRBV7-2,-,CASSERGGGNQPQHF,TGTGCCAGCAGCGAACGGGGGGGTGGGAATCAGCCCCAGCATTTT
TRBD1,TRBJ1-1,TRBV5-8,-,CASSWGQGRNTEAFF,TGTGCCAGCAGCTGGGGACAGGGCAGGAACACTGAAGCTTTCTTT
-,TRBJ1-5,TRBV6-1,once,CASTITGGTNQPQHF,TGTGCCAGCACCATAACGGGCGGGACCAATCAGCCCCAGCATTTT
TRBD1,TRBJ2-7,TRBV7-2,few,CASTGDRAKTQYF,TGTGCCAGCACGGGGGACAGGGCAAAAACGCAGTACTTC
-,TRBJ2-7,TRBV19,-,CASRDGFQSSYEQYF,TGTGCCAGTAGAGACGGGTTCCAGAGCTCCTACGAGCAGTACTTC
-,TRBJ1-1,TRBV19,-,CASRQGTIPNTEAFF,TGTGCCAGTAGGCAGGGGACGATCCCGAACACTGAAGCTTTCTTT
TRBD1,TRBJ2-5,TRBV5-1,-,CASSSSTGQGVPQYF,TGCGCCAGCAGCTCCTCGACCGGACAGGGGGTCCCGCAGTACTTC
-,TRBJ2-7,TRBV14,-,CASSQAKREQYF,TGTGCCAGCAGCCAAGCAAAGAGGGAGCAGTACTTC
TRBD1,TRBJ2-5,TRBV27,-,CASSSVRDSAHPETQYF,TGTGCCAGCAGTTCAGTTAGGGACAGCGCACACCCAGAGACCCAGTACTTC
TRBD1,TRBJ1-1,TRBV7-8,once,CASSPWTGEGTEAFF,TGTGCCAGCAGCCCCTGGACAGGGGAGGGAACTGAAGCTTTCTTT
-,TRBJ2-1,TRBV5-5,-,CASSLWGDYVNEQFF,TGTGCCAGCAGCTTGTGGGGAGATTATGTCAATGAGCAGTTCTTC
-,TRBJ1-4,TRBV21-1,-,CASSKVFGRRQGPNEKLFF,TGTGCCAGCAGCAAAGTATTTGGTAGGAGACAGGGGCCTAATGAAAAACTGTTTTTT
-,TRBJ2-5,TRBV19,-,CASSRYRKETQYF,TGTGCCAGTAGTCGTTACAGAAAGGAGACCCAGTACTTC
TRBD1,TRBJ1-2,TRBV5-6,-,CASSLTYERQGHGYTF,TGTGCCAGCAGCCTAACCTATGAACGACAGGGGCATGGCTACACCTTC